The 10 T cell receptor beta chains given below trace back to one sample, sequenced in a study of T cell repertoires in aging, cancer and after chemotherapy. A mixed TRB-A/B primer pool amplified rearranged TRB by multiplex touch-down PCR. MiXCR, run by TCRdb on the multiplex PCR reads, gives a single entry per CDR3 protein. The sample yields about 3,000 distinct CDR3 sequences, about 42% seen once. The template was genomic DNA from peripheral blood, not RNA. What was sequenced was blood. These receptors came from a human donor with a solid tumor.

The chain combines TRBV20-1 with TRBJ2-7, with D maybe TRBD2 (5 bases). Germline lookup yields CDR1 DFQATT and CDR2 SNEGSKA (reference sequence). V shed 5 bases and J shed 6 bases, with 8 bases lying between them. The CDR3 has 10 residues. This CDR3 is CSARGREQYF. The CDR3 region has the DNA TGCAGTGCTCGCGGGCGCGAGCAGTACTTC.

The CDR3 region is CASSDGTGEGRGRRGRTDTQYF. Here the CDR3 DNA reads TGTGCCAGCAGTGATGGGACAGGGGAAGGCAGGGGACGGCGGGGACGCACAGATACGCAGTATTTT. V and J are TRBV6-1 and TRBJ2-3; 10 bases line up with TRBD1. With 3 bases clipped from V and 1 base from J, the junction kept 22 bases outside the gene matches. The CDR3 consists of 22 residues. In germline, CDR1 is MNHNS, CDR2 SASEGT.

CDR3 DNA: TGTGCCATCAGTGAGTCCAGGGGGATAAGGGCCAACGTCCTGACTTTC. The encoded protein is CAISESRGIRANVLTF. V is TRBV10-3 and J is TRBJ2-6, with TRBD1 identical over 7 bases. The CDR3 is 16 residues long. CDR1 is ENHRY and CDR2 is SYGVKD in the germline V gene. V lost 0 bases, J lost 5 bases, and 4 bases stayed unmatched.

Only a few counts were recorded for this clonotype. The chain carries TRBV20-1 and TRBJ2-5; maybe TRBD1 (7 bases). V lost 5 bases, J lost 5 bases, and 21 bases lay in between. The CDR3 runs 15 residues. Germline V CDR1 and CDR2: DFQATT, SNEGSKA (reference sequence). CDR3 sequence reads: CSASRPGGGGETQYF. As DNA, the CDR3 is TGCAGTGCTTCACGTCCAGGGGGAGGTGGGGAGACCCAGTACTTC.

In its sample, this clonotype ranks as large. This rearrangement joins TRBV6-5 to TRBJ2-3; TRBD1 might be the D (5 bases). The CDR3 spans 14 residues. The germline CDR1 and CDR2 sequences are MNHEY and SVGAGI. The ends were cut back, 5 bases at V and 4 bases at J, with 13 bases in the middle. The CDR3 DNA reads as TGTGCCAGCAGTCAGGGTACTCGCGCAGATACGCAGTATTTT. This translates into CASSQGTRADTQYF.

In its sample, this clonotype was seen a few times. The chain carries TRBV6-2 or TRBV6-3 and TRBJ2-1; tentatively, D is TRBD1 or TRBD2 (5 bases each). CDR1 and CDR2 (germline): MNHEY, SVGEGT. Trimming left V 2 bases short and J 5 bases short, with 19 bases between. This CDR3 region has 17 residues. The CDR3 DNA is TGTGCCAGCAGTTACAAGGCTAGGAGTGTGGGACACAATGAGCAGTTCTTC. Translation: CASSYKARSVGHNEQFF.

The chain carries TRBV5-6 and TRBJ1-2; D call uncertain. Trimming pared 2 bases from V and 3 bases from J, leaving 8 bases between. Germline V gives CDR1 SGHDT, CDR2 YYEEEE. The CDR3 contains 13 residues. This CDR3 reads CASSLGRDYGYTF. CDR3 bases: TGTGCCAGCAGCTTAGGACGGGACTATGGCTACACCTTC.

V gene TRBV7-9 combines with J gene TRBJ2-1; D possibly corresponds to TRBD1 (6 bases). This CDR3 is 14 amino acids long. V gave up 5 bases and J gave up 6 bases, with 14 bases separating them. Germline V gives CDR1 SEHNR, CDR2 FQNEAQ (reference sequence). The CDR3: CASSPRDTGNEQFF. The CDR3 nucleotides are TGTGCCAGCAGCCCCCGGGACACAGGCAATGAGCAGTTCTTC.

The chain uses TRBV6-1 and TRBJ2-7; D is possibly TRBD2 (5 bases). The CDR3 covers 17 residues. The germline CDR1 and CDR2 sequences are MNHNS and SASEGT. V was cut by 0 bases and J by 0 bases, with 15 bases left in between. This chain's CDR3 is CASSEAVGSVSSYEQYF. The CDR3 DNA sequence: TGTGCCAGCAGTGAAGCGGTAGGTAGCGTAAGCTCCTACGAGCAGTACTTC.

The rearrangement uses TRBV19 and TRBJ1-5, with 8 bases identical to TRBD1. The CDR3 has 14 amino acids. Trimming removed 6 bases from V and 7 bases from J; junction bases left unmatched: 8. Germline V gene lookup returns CDR1 LNHDA and CDR2 SQIVND (reference sequence). Here the CDR3 DNA reads TGTGCCAGTAGCCTTGACAGGGGTGGACAGCCCCAGCATTTT. It yields the protein CASSLDRGGQPQHF.